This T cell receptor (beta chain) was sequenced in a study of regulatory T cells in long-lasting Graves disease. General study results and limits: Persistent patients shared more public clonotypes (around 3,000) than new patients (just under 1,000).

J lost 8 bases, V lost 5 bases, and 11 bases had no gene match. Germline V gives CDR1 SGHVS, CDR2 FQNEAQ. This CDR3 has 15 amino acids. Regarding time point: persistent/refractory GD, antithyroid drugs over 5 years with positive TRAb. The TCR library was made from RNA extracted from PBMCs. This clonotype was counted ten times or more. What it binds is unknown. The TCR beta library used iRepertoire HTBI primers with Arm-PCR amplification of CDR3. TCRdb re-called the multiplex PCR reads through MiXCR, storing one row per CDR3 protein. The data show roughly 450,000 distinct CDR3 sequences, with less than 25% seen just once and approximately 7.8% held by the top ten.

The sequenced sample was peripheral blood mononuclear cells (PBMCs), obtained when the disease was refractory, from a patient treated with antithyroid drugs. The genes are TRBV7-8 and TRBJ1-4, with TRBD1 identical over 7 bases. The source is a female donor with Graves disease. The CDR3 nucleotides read TGTGCCAGCAGCCCCCACAGGGGAGGGGTAGAAAAACTGTTTTTT. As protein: CASSPHRGGVEKLFF.